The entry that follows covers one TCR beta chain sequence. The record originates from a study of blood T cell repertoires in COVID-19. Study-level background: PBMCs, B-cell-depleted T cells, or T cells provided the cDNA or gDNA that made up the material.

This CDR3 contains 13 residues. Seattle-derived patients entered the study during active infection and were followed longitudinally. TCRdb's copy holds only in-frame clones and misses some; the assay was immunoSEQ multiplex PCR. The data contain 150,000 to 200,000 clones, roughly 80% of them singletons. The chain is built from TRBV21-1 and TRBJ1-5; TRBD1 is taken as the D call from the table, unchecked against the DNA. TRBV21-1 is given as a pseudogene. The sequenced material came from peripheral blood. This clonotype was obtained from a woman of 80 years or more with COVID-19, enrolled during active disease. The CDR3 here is CASSKEGYQPQHF. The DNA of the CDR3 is TGTGCCAGCAGCAAAGAGGGGTATCAGCCCCAGCATTTT.